Each of the 32 T cell receptor beta chains below was sequenced from the same sample in a study of human thymus T cells. During corrective heart surgery, resections were taken, and the thymus tissue came from them. Measured with immunoSEQ multiplex PCR; TCRdb has only the in-frame clones, and not every one. The sample records roughly 130,000 clones, over 85% being singletons. Source material: thymus tissue. These receptors came from a boy younger than two with a congenital heart defect but otherwise immunologically healthy.

This clone was picked up one time. The CDR3 DNA sequence: TGTGCCAGCAGGCGGGATCGCACTCGAGGAGACAGGTTCACAGATACGCAGTATTTT. Translation gives CASRRDRTRGDRFTDTQYF. V gene TRBV7-9 combines with J gene TRBJ2-3; D tentatively reads TRBD1 or TRBD2 (6 bases each). Trimming shortened V by 6 bases and J by 2 bases, and 27 bases separated the two germline ends. The CDR3 totals 19 residues. The germline gives CDR1 SEHNR, CDR2 FQNEAQ (reference sequence).

V is TRBV4-3 and J is TRBJ2-6, with TRBD1 matching over 7 bases. The CDR3 has 21 amino acids. Unmatched junction bases numbered 16, after V lost 1 base and J lost 1 base. CDR1 is LGHNA and CDR2 is YSLEER in the germline V gene. CDR3 coding DNA: TGCGCCAGCAGCCAAGGAACCGAGGGGGCGAACCCTTTTTCTGGGGCCAACGTCCTGACTTTC. Its protein product is CASSQGTEGANPFSGANVLTF.

V and J are TRBV27 and TRBJ2-7; D is perhaps TRBD2 (7 bases). CDR3 size: 16 residues. CDR1 MNHEY and CDR2 SMNVEV come from the germline V gene (reference sequence). V shed 4 bases and J shed 2 bases, with 18 bases lying between them. The CDR3 region has the DNA TGTGCCAGCAGTTGCAACAATTCGGGGGGCACCTACGAGCAGTACTTC. Translated: CASSCNNSGGTYEQYF.

This chain joins TRBV9 and TRBJ2-6; TRBD2 matches 10 bases. Germline CDR1 is SGDLS and CDR2 is YYNGEE. Trimming cost V 4 bases and J 0 bases; bases outside gene matches: 10. The CDR3 is made up of 19 amino acids. DNA of the CDR3: TGTGCCAGCAGCCCCGAGGGGCTAGCGGGGGACTCTGGGGCCAACGTCCTGACTTTC. Translated: CASSPEGLAGDSGANVLTF.

The CDR3 nucleotides are TGTGCCGTGGGGGGGGCCGGAGATACGCAGTATTTT. It encodes CAVGGAGDTQYF. This chain links TRBV18 with TRBJ2-3; weak D call: TRBD2 (7 bases). The V gene's germline CDR1 is KGHSH and CDR2 LQKENI. This CDR3 has 12 residues. V gave up 11 bases and J gave up 5 bases, with 14 bases separating them. The full variable domain, rest sourced from reference TRBV18 and TRBJ2-3, is NAGVMQNPRHLVRRRGQEARLRCSPMKGHSHVYWYRQLPEEGLKFMVYLQKENIIDESGMPKERFSAEFPKEGPSILRIQQVVRGDSAAYFCAVGGAGDTQYFGPGTRLTVL.

The chain combines TRBV2 with TRBJ1-4, with D unresolved. The ends were cut back, 7 bases at V and 6 bases at J, with 15 bases in the middle. Germline V gives CDR1 SNHLY, CDR2 FYNNEI. The CDR3 extends over 14 amino acids. This CDR3 is CASIARRFDEKLFF. CDR3 in DNA: TGTGCCAGCATTGCTCGGCGCTTTGATGAAAAACTGTTTTTT.

This rearrangement joins TRBV19 to TRBJ2-4; D gene unclear. This CDR3 is built from 16 residues. Trimming removed 3 bases from V and 0 bases from J, with 12 bases in between. Germline lookup yields CDR1 LNHDA and CDR2 SQIVND (reference sequence). The CDR3: CASSMGRPIAKNIQYF. The CDR3 DNA follows: TGTGCCAGTAGTATGGGCAGGCCGATAGCCAAAAACATTCAGTACTTC.

The chain joins TRBV19 to TRBJ1-5; 8 bases agree with TRBD1. The CDR3 covers 18 residues. V shed 3 bases, J shed 4 bases, and the junction held 14 bases outside the gene matches. Germline V lookup: CDR1 LNHDA, CDR2 SQIVND (reference sequence). CDR3 nucleotides: TGTGCCAGTAGTATTCTTAATAGGGGACAGGAGTTTAATCAGCCCCAGCATTTT. This codes for CASSILNRGQEFNQPQHF.

The V gene is TRBV28, the J gene TRBJ1-5; the D is unclear. Trimming removed 5 bases from V and 0 bases from J, with 17 bases in between. The CDR3 runs to 17 residues. Germline CDR1 MDHEN, CDR2 SYDVKM. Written as DNA, the CDR3 is TGTGCCAGCAGTCCCCCCAAGAGGGCAGATAGCAATCAGCCCCAGCATTTT. Protein: CASSPPKRADSNQPQHF.

The rearrangement joins TRBV7-9 to TRBJ2-7; 10 bases agree with TRBD1. This CDR3 contains 15 residues. CDR1 is SEHNR, CDR2 FQNEAQ, per germline (reference sequence). J was trimmed by 1 base and V by 2 bases; bases with no gene match: 2. CDR3 protein: CASSLWDRGSYEQYF. The CDR3, as DNA: TGTGCCAGCAGCTTATGGGACAGGGGTTCCTACGAGCAGTACTTC.

This clone has just one count. The gene calls are TRBV7-8 and TRBJ2-5; D may match TRBD1 or TRBD2 (7 bases each). V dropped 3 bases and J dropped 1 base, with 21 bases sitting between them. There are 18 residues in the CDR3. From germline, CDR1 is SGHVS and CDR2 FQNEAQ. As DNA, the CDR3 is TGTGCCAGCAGCTTCGGTCAGGGGGGGCCCCTTCTCCAAGAGACCCAGTACTTC. This sequence encodes CASSFGQGGPLLQETQYF.

The chain has TRBV11-2 and TRBJ2-3; D ambiguous. Germline lookup yields CDR1 SGHAT and CDR2 FQNNGV. The ends were cut back, 5 bases at V and 0 bases at J, with 21 bases in the middle. The CDR3 extends over 18 amino acids. The CDR3 sequence: CASSRNKPFATSTDTQYF. The CDR3 bases are TGTGCCAGCAGCCGTAACAAACCTTTCGCCACGAGCACAGATACGCAGTATTTT.

Only one count was recorded for this clone. This specimen includes other DNA sequences encoding the same CDR3. V usage is TRBV19 and J usage is TRBJ1-1, with unresolved D. In germline, CDR1 is LNHDA, CDR2 SQIVND (reference sequence). The CDR3 is 11 amino acids. V lost 2 bases and J 2 bases, leaving 0 bases between the germline ends. The CDR3 sequence: CASSINTEAFF. CDR3 DNA sequence: TGTGCCAGTAGTATAAACACTGAAGCTTTCTTT.

This clone was recorded once. The chain combines TRBV7-9 with TRBJ1-1; 7 bases line up with TRBD1. V was pared by 5 bases and J by 6 bases, with 3 bases of the junction left unmatched. The CDR3 is 12 amino acids. The V gene's germline CDR1 is SEHNR and CDR2 FQNEAQ (reference sequence). The CDR3 DNA follows: TGTGCCAGCAGCCCAGGGACAGCTGAAGCTTTCTTT. This codes for CASSPGTAEAFF.

This clone was counted between two and nine times. In nucleotides, the CDR3 is TGTGCCAGCAGCCAGAGGGTATACGAGCAGTACTTC. As protein: CASSQRVYEQYF. The rearrangement uses TRBV28 and TRBJ2-7; D is perhaps TRBD2 (5 bases). The CDR3 is 12 residues long. CDR1 and CDR2 from the germline V gene are MDHEN and SYDVKM. Trimming shortened V by 6 bases and J by 4 bases, and 10 bases separated the two germline ends.

This rearrangement joins TRBV6-6 to TRBJ2-7; D ambiguous. V lost 5 bases to trimming and J lost 2 bases, with 13 bases between them. Looked up from germline, CDR1 is MNHNY and CDR2 is SVGAGI (reference sequence). This CDR3 comprises 14 residues. For the CDR3, the DNA is TGTGCCAGCAGTATCCCGACCCTGACCTACGAGCAGTACTTC. Protein: CASSIPTLTYEQYF.

In nucleotides, the CDR3 is TGTGCCAGCAGTCATGAGGTGGCGCCGAACACTGAAGCTTTCTTT. Translating gives CASSHEVAPNTEAFF. V usage is TRBV6-6 and J usage is TRBJ1-1; D not resolved. The germline CDR1 and CDR2 sequences are MNHNY and SVGAGI (reference sequence). The V end was cut by 5 bases, the J end by 1 base, with 14 bases between. CDR3 length: 15 residues.

The chain employs TRBV15 and TRBJ1-1; 9 bases line up with TRBD1. Germline CDR1 is LNHNV and CDR2 is YYDKDF (reference sequence). The ends lost 2 bases at V and 5 bases at J; junction bases unmatched: 12. The CDR3 is made up of 17 amino acids. CDR3 coding DNA: TGTGCCACCAGCAGAAAATTCCCGGGACAGGGTAAGACTGAAGCTTTCTTT. Protein sequence: CATSRKFPGQGKTEAFF. Complete variable domain (other parts from reference TRBV15 and TRBJ1-1): DAMVIQNPRYQVTQFGKPVTLSCSQTLNHNVMYWYQQKSSQAPKLLFHYYDKDFNNEADTPDNFQSRRPNTSFCFLDIRSPGLGDTAMYLCATSRKFPGQGKTEAFFGQGTRLTVV.

The V and J genes are TRBV11-2 and TRBJ2-7, with a weak D call TRBD2 (5 bases). Trimming took off 0 bases at V and 1 base at J, with 13 bases between the two ends. CDR3 length: 16 residues. Germline V gene lookup returns CDR1 SGHAT and CDR2 FQNNGV. The CDR3 is CASSLERLPRSYEQYF. The CDR3 nucleotides are TGTGCCAGCAGCTTAGAAAGACTACCTCGATCCTACGAGCAGTACTTC.

The chain combines TRBV11-2 with TRBJ2-6; no clear D. Between the trimmed V and J ends, which lost 1 base and 2 bases, there was a span of 9 bases. This CDR3 is built from 16 residues. CDR1 and CDR2 (germline): SGHAT, FQNNGV. CDR3 in amino acids: CASSLVYAPGANVLTF. In nucleotides, the CDR3 is TGTGCCAGCAGCTTAGTTTACGCCCCTGGGGCCAACGTCCTGACTTTC.

V usage is TRBV27 and J usage is TRBJ2-7; 7 nucleotides line up with TRBD2. J was trimmed by 2 bases and V by 6 bases; bases with no gene match: 10. The CDR3 contains 15 residues. The germline V gene has CDR1 MNHEY and CDR2 SMNVEV (reference sequence). The CDR3 spells CASSPSRGNPYEQYF. In DNA form, the CDR3 reads TGTGCCAGCAGCCCCTCGCGGGGGAACCCCTACGAGCAGTACTTC.

This rearrangement joins TRBV5-6 to TRBJ2-1; D is undetermined. V was cut by 4 bases and J by 9 bases, with 8 bases left in between. The CDR3 extends over 11 amino acids. Germline V gives CDR1 SGHDT, CDR2 YYEEEE. CDR3 sequence: CASSVRSEQFF. The CDR3 region has the DNA TGTGCCAGCAGCGTCCGGAGTGAGCAGTTCTTC.

CDR3 loop: CASSGLYEQYF. DNA for the CDR3: TGCGCCAGCAGCGGACTCTACGAGCAGTACTTC. The chain combines TRBV5-1 with TRBJ2-7, with a weak D call TRBD2 (5 bases). Germline values: CDR1 SGHRS, CDR2 YFSETQ. The germline V and J ends were trimmed by 4 bases and 3 bases, with 5 bases remaining between them. The CDR3 extends over 11 amino acids. Supplemented by reference TRBV5-1 and TRBJ2-7, the full variable domain reads KAGVTQTPRYLIKTRGQQVTLSCSPISGHRSVSWYQQTPGQGLQFLFEYFSETQRNKGNFPGRFSGRQFSNSRSEMNVSTLELGDSALYLCASSGLYEQYFGPGTRLTVT.

The chain links TRBV6-6 to TRBJ2-7; possibly TRBD1 for D (5 bases). Per germline, CDR1 MNHNY and CDR2 SVGAGI (reference sequence). Trimming took off 2 bases at V and 4 bases at J, with 12 bases between the two ends. The CDR3 sequence is 14 residues long. This CDR3 is CASSYEGEYYEQYF. Written as DNA, the CDR3 is TGTGCCAGCAGTTACGAAGGGGAATATTACGAGCAGTACTTC.

This clone was recorded once. V is TRBV19 and J is TRBJ2-1; 15 bases are shared with TRBD2. Trimming at V came to 5 bases and at J to 10 bases, leaving 9 bases not matched to a gene. The CDR3 extends over 16 amino acids. Germline V lookup: CDR1 LNHDA, CDR2 SQIVND (reference sequence). The CDR3 spells CASSANSGTSGGEQFF. As DNA, the CDR3 is TGTGCCAGTAGTGCCAACTCCGGGACTAGCGGGGGGGAGCAGTTCTTC.

This chain uses TRBV4-1 with TRBJ2-1; TRBD2 agrees at 8 bases. CDR1 is MGHRA and CDR2 is YSYEKL in the germline V gene. The CDR3 covers 16 residues. Trimming took 0 bases from V and 8 from J; bases not matched to a gene: 9. CDR3 loop: CASSQEGTRGSDEQFF. The CDR3 coding sequence is TGCGCCAGCAGCCAAGAGGGGACTAGAGGCAGCGATGAGCAGTTCTTC.

The chain combines TRBV27 with TRBJ1-2, with a tentative D call TRBD1 (5 bases). The germline V and J ends were trimmed by 4 bases and 5 bases, with 11 bases remaining between them. Per germline, CDR1 MNHEY and CDR2 SMNVEV (reference sequence). The length of the CDR3 is 13 residues. DNA of the CDR3: TGTGCCAGCAGTTCGCGGGGCTCATATGGCTACACCTTC. It translates to CASSSRGSYGYTF.

This chain connects TRBV7-2 to TRBJ1-6; tentatively, D is TRBD1 (5 bases). Deletions cut 2 bases from V and 1 base from J, with 9 bases between. CDR1 is SGHTA and CDR2 is FQGNSA in the germline V gene. This CDR3 region has 16 residues. CDR3 protein: CASSLFGGSYNSPLHF. The CDR3 DNA reads TGTGCCAGCAGCTTATTCGGGGGTTCCTATAATTCACCCCTCCACTTT.

The chain recombines TRBV5-1 with TRBJ1-1; the match to TRBD1 covers 9 bases. The V segment lost 3 bases and the J segment 3 bases; nucleotides outside the gene matches: 12. CDR3 length equals 17 residues. The germline V gene has CDR1 SGHRS and CDR2 YFSETQ. In nucleotides, the CDR3 is TGCGCCAGCAGCTCCCGTAACAGGGGGCGAGAGTACACTGAAGCTTTCTTT. Translating it yields CASSSRNRGREYTEAFF. The variable domain in full, completed from reference TRBV5-1 and TRBJ1-1, reads KAGVTQTPRYLIKTRGQQVTLSCSPISGHRSVSWYQQTPGQGLQFLFEYFSETQRNKGNFPGRFSGRQFSNSRSEMNVSTLELGDSALYLCASSSRNRGREYTEAFFGQGTRLTVV.

This clone is a singleton in its sample. The chain joins TRBV23-1 to TRBJ2-3, with no clear D. TRBV23-1 is identified as an open reading frame with a role that is uncertain. The CDR3 contains 17 residues. V was pared by 4 bases and J by 1 base, with 18 bases between. The CDR3 bases are TGCGCCAGCAGTCTGGGGTACAAATCACCCTGCACAGATACGCAGTATTTT. As protein: CASSLGYKSPCTDTQYF.

The V and J genes are TRBV5-3 and TRBJ1-1; TRBD1 matches at 7 bases. TRBV5-3 is an ORF, with its function uncertain. The CDR3 covers 13 residues. J lost 6 bases, V lost 4 bases, and 6 bases had no gene match. The DNA of the CDR3 is TGTGCCAGAAGCCGCGGACAGGCCTCTGAAGCTTTCTTT. It codes for CARSRGQASEAFF.

The chain links TRBV7-9 to TRBJ1-6; 9 nucleotides align to TRBD1. V was clipped by 2 bases and J by 9 bases; unmatched bases: 11. The CDR3 covers 17 residues. CDR1 is SEHNR and CDR2 is FQNEAQ in the germline V gene (reference sequence). The CDR3 reads CASSLHRGRFGGSPLHF. CDR3 bases: TGTGCCAGCAGCTTACACAGGGGGCGGTTTGGAGGTTCACCCCTCCACTTT.